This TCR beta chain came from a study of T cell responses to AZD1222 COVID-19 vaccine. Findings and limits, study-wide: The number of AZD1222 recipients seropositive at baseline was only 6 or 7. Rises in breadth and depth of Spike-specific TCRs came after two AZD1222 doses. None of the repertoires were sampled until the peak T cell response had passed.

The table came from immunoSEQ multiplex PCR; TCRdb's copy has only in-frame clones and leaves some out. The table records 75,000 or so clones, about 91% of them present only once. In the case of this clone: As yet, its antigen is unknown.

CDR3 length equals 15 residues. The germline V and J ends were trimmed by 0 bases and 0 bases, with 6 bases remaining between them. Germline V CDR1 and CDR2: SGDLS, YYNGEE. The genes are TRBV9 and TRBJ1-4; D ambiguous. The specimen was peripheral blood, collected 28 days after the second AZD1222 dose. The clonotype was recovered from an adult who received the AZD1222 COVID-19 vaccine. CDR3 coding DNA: TGTGCCAGCAGCGTAGAAAAACCAACTAATGAAAAACTGTTTTTT. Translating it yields CASSVEKPTNEKLFF.